The subject of this entry is one TCR beta chain. Its antigen is undetermined. CDR3 length: 15 residues. Per germline, CDR1 SGHKS and CDR2 YYEKEE (reference sequence). This entry is derived from a study of T cells expressing NK-cell markers. Study-level background: Most of the eight sequenced donors were HCMV-seropositive; one was seronegative.

From its re-call of the 5' RACE reads, TCRdb lists each CDR3 protein once, without DNA. This sample contains hundreds of thousands of distinct CDR3 sequences. Regarding the study as a whole: Certain NKG2C+ T cell clones were expanded, and their HCMV specificity remained unclear. The study found these clonotypes also leading the CD3+CD56-NKG2C+ fraction in a few donors. Of the CD8+ T cells in roughly 6 donors, roughly 1.0-7.0% belonged to dominant NKG2C+ clonotypes.

The receptor's source is a man aged 18-70 years in good health. This chain joins TRBV5-5 and TRBJ2-5; with no DNA, the TCRdb D assignment of TRBD1 cannot be verified. Sequencing used blood T cells: a sorted CD56 or NKG2C T cell subset, CD4+ or CD8+ T cells, or bulk PBMC T cells (not recorded which). CDR3 sequence reads: CASSLVGQGQETQYF.